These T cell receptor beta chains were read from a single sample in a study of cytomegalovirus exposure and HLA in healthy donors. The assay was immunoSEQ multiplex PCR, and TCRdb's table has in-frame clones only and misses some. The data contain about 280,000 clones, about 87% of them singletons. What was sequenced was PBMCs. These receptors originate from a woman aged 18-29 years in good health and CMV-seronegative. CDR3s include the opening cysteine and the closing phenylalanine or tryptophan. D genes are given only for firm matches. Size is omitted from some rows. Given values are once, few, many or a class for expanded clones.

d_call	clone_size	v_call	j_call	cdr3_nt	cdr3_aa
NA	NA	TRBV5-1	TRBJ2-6	TGCGCCAGCAGCTTGGGTATCGGGGGCTCTGGGGCCAACGTCCTGACTTTC	CASSLGIGGSGANVLTF
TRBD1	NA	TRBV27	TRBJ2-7	TGTGCCAGCAGTTCTACAGGGGCGTACCACGAGCAGTACTTC	CASSSTGAYHEQYF
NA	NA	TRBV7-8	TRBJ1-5	TGTGCCAGCAGCTTAGTTAGGGGGATCAATCAGCCCCAGCATTTT	CASSLVRGINQPQHF
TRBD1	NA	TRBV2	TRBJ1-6	TGTGCCAGCGAGGGACAGAGCCGTTCACCCCTCCACTTT	CASEGQSRSPLHF
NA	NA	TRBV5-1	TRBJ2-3	TGCGCCAGCAGCTCAGGCCTAGATACGCAGTATTTT	CASSSGLDTQYF
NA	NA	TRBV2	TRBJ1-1	TGTGCCAGCAGTGATGCGGGAACAATTGAAGCTTTCTTT	CASSDAGTIEAFF
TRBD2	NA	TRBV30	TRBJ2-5	TGTGCCTGGAGAGGGAGCGGGGGGCCTCGAGAGACCCAGTACTTC	CAWRGSGGPRETQYF
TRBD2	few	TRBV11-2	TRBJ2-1	TGTGCCAGCAGCTCTCCCAAGGGACTAGCGGGGGGTTTCTACAATGAGCAGTTCTTC	CASSSPKGLAGGFYNEQFF
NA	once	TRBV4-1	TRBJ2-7	TGCGCCAGCAGCCAAGTCGGGACCTACGAGCAGTACTTC	CASSQVGTYEQYF
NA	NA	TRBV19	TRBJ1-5	TGTGCCAGTAGTATGCCGGGGGAGAGCAATCAGCCCCAGCATTTT	CASSMPGESNQPQHF
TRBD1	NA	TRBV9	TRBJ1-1	TGTGCCAGCAGCGTGACAGGGATGAAGGACACTGAAGCTTTCTTT	CASSVTGMKDTEAFF
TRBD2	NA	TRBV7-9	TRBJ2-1	TGTGCCAGCAGCTTAGCGAGGCTAGCGGGGGGCCCCGAAACGGAGGGGCAGTTCTTC	CASSLARLAGGPETEGQFF
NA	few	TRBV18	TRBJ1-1	TGTGCCAGCCCCGCCGGGGGGGATATGAACACTGAAGCTTTCTTT	CASPAGGDMNTEAFF
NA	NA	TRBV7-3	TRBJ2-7	TGTGCCAGCAGCCGGACAGTTTCCTACGAGCAGTACTTC	CASSRTVSYEQYF
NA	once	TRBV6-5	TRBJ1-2	TGTGCCAGCAGTTACCTGGGGGCCTATGGCTACACCTTC	CASSYLGAYGYTF
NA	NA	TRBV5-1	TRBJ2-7	TGCGCCAGCAGCTTGGATCTCGGGGGGCCAAATTCCTACGAGCAGTACTTC	CASSLDLGGPNSYEQYF
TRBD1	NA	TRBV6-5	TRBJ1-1	TGTGCCAGCAGCCCGGACAGGGCGAGCACTGAAGCTTTCTTT	CASSPDRASTEAFF
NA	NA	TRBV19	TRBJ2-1	TGTGCCAGTAGTATCGGCCTAGCGTCACACAATGAGCAGTTCTTC	CASSIGLASHNEQFF
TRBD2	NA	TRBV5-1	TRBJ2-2	TGCGCCAGCACCTTCCACCTAGCGGGGGGATTCACCGGGGAGCTGTTTTTT	CASTFHLAGGFTGELFF
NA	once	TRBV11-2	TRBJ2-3	TGTGCCAGCAGCTTAGAGTACACAGATACGCAGTATTTT	CASSLEYTDTQYF
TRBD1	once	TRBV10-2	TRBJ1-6	TGCGCCAGCACTACTACGGACAGGGGCAATTCACCCCTCCACTTT	CASTTTDRGNSPLHF
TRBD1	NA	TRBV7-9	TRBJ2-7	TGTTCCAGCAGCTTAGTAAACGGACAGGGGAAGTCCTACGAGCAGTACTTC	CSSSLVNGQGKSYEQYF
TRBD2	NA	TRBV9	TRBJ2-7	TGTGCCAGCAGCGTAGTGCAGGAACTAGCGGGGGGCGATTCCTACGAGCAGTACTTC	CASSVVQELAGGDSYEQYF
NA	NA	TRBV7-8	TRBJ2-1	TGTGCCAGCAGCCTGGGGCGTACCCTGTACAATGAGCAGTTCTTC	CASSLGRTLYNEQFF
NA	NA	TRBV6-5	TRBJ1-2	TGTGCCAGCAGTTACTCTGACAGCTATGGCTACACCTTC	CASSYSDSYGYTF
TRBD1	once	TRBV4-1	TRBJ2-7	TGCGCCAGCAGCCAAAGAGCCGGGACAGGCTACGAGCAGTACTTC	CASSQRAGTGYEQYF
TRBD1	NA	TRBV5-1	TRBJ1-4	TGCGCCAGCAGTATCGGACAGGGGTTACCAACTAATGAAAAACTGTTTTTT	CASSIGQGLPTNEKLFF
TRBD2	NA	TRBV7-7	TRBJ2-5	TGTGCTAGCAGCCTGGGACTAGCGGTGCAAGAGACCCAGTACTTC	CASSLGLAVQETQYF
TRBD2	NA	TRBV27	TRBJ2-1	TGTGCCAGCAGTTTAATAGCGGGCCACTACAATGAGCAGTTCTTC	CASSLIAGHYNEQFF
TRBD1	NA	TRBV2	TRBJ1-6	TGTGCCAGCAGCGCCGGGACAGCCAATTCACCCCTCCACTTT	CASSAGTANSPLHF
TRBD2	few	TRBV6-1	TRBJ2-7	TGTGCCAGCAGTGAAGCGCCTGGTAGCGGGGCCTACGAGCAGTACTTC	CASSEAPGSGAYEQYF
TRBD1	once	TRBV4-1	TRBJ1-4	TGCGCCAGCAGCCAAGGTAACAGGGGAGAGGGGGCCGAAAAACTGTTTTTT	CASSQGNRGEGAEKLFF
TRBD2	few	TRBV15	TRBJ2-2	TGTGCCACCAGCACACACGGACTAGCGGGAACCGGGGAGCTGTTTTTT	CATSTHGLAGTGELFF
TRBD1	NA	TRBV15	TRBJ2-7	TGTGCCACCAGCAGAGTGCCTCGGGACAGGGAGGATCACGAGCAGTACTTC	CATSRVPRDREDHEQYF
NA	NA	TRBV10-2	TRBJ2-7	TGCGCCAGCGGGGGCCAGTCTTATCGCGAGCAGTACTTC	CASGGQSYREQYF
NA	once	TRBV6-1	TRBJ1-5	TGTGCCAGCAGTTGGGGGCGGAATCAGCCCCAGCATTTT	CASSWGRNQPQHF
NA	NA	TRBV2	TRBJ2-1	TGTGCCAGCAGTGTAGAGAATGAGCAGTTCTTC	CASSVENEQFF
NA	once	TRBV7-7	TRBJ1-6	TGTGCCAGCATTTTATTAGTAAAGAATTCAAGGAGTTCACCCCTCCACTTT	CASILLVKNSRSSPLHF
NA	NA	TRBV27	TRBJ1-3	TGTGCCAGCAGTCGTAGGGCCGGGGCTGGAAACACCATATATTTT	CASSRRAGAGNTIYF
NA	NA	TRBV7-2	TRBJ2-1	TGTGCCAGCAGCTTAAGTGGGGGGGCATACAATGAGCAGTTCTTC	CASSLSGGAYNEQFF
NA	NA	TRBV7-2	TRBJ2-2	TGTGCCAGCAGCTTAGACAATCTGAACACCGGGGAGCTGTTTTTT	CASSLDNLNTGELFF
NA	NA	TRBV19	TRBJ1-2	TGTGCCAGCCACCCACAGGAAGACTATGGCTACACCTTC	CASHPQEDYGYTF
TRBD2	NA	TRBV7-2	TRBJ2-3	TGTGCCAGCAGCCAACAGACTAGCGGGGGGAGGGATACGCAGTATTTT	CASSQQTSGGRDTQYF
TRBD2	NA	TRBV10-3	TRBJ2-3	TGTGCCACCCTATCCTTCGCAGGACTAGCGGGTGCAGATACGCAGTATTTT	CATLSFAGLAGADTQYF
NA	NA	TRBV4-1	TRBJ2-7	TGCGCCAGCAGCCAAGGAGGAGATAACGAGCAGTACTTC	CASSQGGDNEQYF
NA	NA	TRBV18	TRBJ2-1	TGTGCCAGCTCACCACTTCCAGTAAGCTACAATGAGCAGTTCTTC	CASSPLPVSYNEQFF
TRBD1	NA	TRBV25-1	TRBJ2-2	TGTGCCAGCATCGGGACAGCGAACACCGGGGAGCTGTTTTTT	CASIGTANTGELFF
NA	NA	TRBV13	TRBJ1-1	TGTGCCAGCAGCTCAGGGACTGTGAACACTGAAGCTTTCTTT	CASSSGTVNTEAFF
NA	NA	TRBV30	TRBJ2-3	TGTGCCTTTAACAGGGATCTTAAAGATACGCAGTATTTT	CAFNRDLKDTQYF
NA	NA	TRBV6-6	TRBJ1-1	TGTGCCAGCATTACAGGTTTAGAAGCTTTCTTT	CASITGLEAFF
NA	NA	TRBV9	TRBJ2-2	TGTGCCAGCAGCCCTCCTAGGACCGGGGAGCTGTTTTTT	CASSPPRTGELFF
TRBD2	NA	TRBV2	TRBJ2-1	TGTGCCAGCACGGGCGGGGGGGATGAGCAGTTCTTC	CASTGGGDEQFF
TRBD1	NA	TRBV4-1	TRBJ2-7	TGCGCCAGCAGCCAAGTACAGGGGATCTACGAGCAGTACTTC	CASSQVQGIYEQYF
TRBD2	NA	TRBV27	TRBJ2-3	TGTGCCAGCAGCCAGCGGGGGGCAGATACGCAGTATTTT	CASSQRGADTQYF
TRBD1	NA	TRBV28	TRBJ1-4	TGTGCCAGCAGCCCCGGGACAGGGATTGAAAAACTGTTTTTT	CASSPGTGIEKLFF
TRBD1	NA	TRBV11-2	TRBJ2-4	TGTGCCAGCAGCTTTGCGGCAGGGGGCACAAACATTCAGTACTTC	CASSFAAGGTNIQYF
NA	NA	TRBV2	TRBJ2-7	TGTGCCAGCAGTACGGAAGGGGTCGCCTACGAGCAGTACTTC	CASSTEGVAYEQYF
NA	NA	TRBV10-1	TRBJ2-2	TGCGCCAGCAGCTTCGGAGCTATCACCGGGGAGCTGTTTTTT	CASSFGAITGELFF
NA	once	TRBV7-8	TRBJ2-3	TGTGCCAGCAGCTTAGGGTGGCTCTCCACAGATACGCAGTATTTT	CASSLGWLSTDTQYF